This T cell receptor beta chain was retrieved from a study of type 1 regulatory T cells. Across the whole study: This in vitro CD4 product, T-allo10, is enriched for Tr1 cells and alloantigen-specific.

TCRdb reprocessed the reads via MiXCR and lists one record per CDR3 protein. Among 60,000 to 80,000 distinct CDR3 sequences listed, 50% to 70% were seen once. Concerning this clonotype: Its target is not known.

V was clipped by 7 bases and J by 1 base; unmatched bases: 6. The germline V gene has CDR1 MNHNS and CDR2 SASEGT. The CDR3 has 16 residues. T-allo10 cells from the graft donor were described as anergic, host-alloantigen-specific, and alloantigen-specific suppressors. The J gene is TRBJ2-7, the V gene TRBV6-1; TRBD2 matches at 14 bases. The clonotype was recovered from a human donor in good health. Material: cultured T cells, either the whole culture or a sorted T cell fraction (not recorded which). Subset indicated: Tr1-enriched cell product generated in vitro against host alloantigens. The chain's CDR3 is CASTGLAGEFSYEQYF. The CDR3 DNA is TGTGCCAGCACGGGACTAGCGGGAGAATTTTCCTACGAGCAGTACTTC.